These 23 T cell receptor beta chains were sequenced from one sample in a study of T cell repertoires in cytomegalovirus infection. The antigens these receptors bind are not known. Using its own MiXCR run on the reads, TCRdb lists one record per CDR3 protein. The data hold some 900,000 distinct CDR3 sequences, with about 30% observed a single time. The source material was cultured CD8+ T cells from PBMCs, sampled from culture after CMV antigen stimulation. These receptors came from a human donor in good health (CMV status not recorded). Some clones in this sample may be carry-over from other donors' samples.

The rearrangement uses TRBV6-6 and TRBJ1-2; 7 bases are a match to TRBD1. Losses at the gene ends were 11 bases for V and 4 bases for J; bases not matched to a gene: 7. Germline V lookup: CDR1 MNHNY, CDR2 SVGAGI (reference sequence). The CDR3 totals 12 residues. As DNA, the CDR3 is TGTGCCGGAGGAGGGACAGTCTATGGCTACACCTTC. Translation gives CAGGGTVYGYTF.

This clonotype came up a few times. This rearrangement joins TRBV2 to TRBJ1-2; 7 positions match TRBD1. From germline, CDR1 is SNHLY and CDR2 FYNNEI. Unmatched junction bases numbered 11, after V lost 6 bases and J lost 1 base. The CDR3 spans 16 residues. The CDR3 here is CASSQTSDRLNYGYTF. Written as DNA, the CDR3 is TGTGCCAGCAGCCAAACCTCGGACAGGCTTAACTATGGCTACACCTTC.

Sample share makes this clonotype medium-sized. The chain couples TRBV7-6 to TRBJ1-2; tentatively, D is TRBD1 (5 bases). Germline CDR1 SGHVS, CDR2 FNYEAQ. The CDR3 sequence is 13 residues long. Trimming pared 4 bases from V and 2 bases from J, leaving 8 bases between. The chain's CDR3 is CASSSTENYGYTF. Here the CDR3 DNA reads TGTGCCAGCAGCTCGACAGAAAACTATGGCTACACCTTC.

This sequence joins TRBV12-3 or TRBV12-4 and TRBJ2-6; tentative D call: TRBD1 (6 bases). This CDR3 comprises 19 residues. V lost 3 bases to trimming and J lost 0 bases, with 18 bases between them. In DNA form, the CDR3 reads TGTGCCAGCAGTTTCATTAAGTCAGGGGCAAACTCTGGGGCCAACGTCCTGACTTTC. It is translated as CASSFIKSGANSGANVLTF.

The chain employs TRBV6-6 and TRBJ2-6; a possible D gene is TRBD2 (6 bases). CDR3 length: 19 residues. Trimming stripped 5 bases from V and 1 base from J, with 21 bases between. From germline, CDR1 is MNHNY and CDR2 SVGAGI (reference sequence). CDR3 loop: CASSKGLLGRVSGANVLTF. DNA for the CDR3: TGTGCCAGCAGTAAGGGACTCCTCGGGCGGGTTTCTGGGGCCAACGTCCTGACTTTC.

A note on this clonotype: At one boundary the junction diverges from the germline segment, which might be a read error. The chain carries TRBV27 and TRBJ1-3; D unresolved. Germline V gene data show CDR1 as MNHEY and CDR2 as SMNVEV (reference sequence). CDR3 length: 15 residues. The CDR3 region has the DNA TGTGCCAGCATGGAGGCAGGACCCTCTGGAAACACCATATGTTTT. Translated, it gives CASMEAGPSGNTICF.

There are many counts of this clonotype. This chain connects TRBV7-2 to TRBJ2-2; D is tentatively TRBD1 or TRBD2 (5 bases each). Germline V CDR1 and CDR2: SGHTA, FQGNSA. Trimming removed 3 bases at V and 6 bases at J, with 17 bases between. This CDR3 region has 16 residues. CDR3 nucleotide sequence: TGTGCCAGCAGCTTGGGGGATCCGGGGTGGGCCGGGGAGCTGTTTTTT. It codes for CASSLGDPGWAGELFF.

CDR3: CASSQVAEKLFF. The CDR3, as DNA: TGTGCCAGCAGCCAAGTGGCAGAAAAACTGTTTTTT. The chain joins TRBV14 to TRBJ1-4; D unclear. V lost 1 base to trimming and J lost 8 bases, with 5 bases between them. Germline CDR1 reads SGHDN; CDR2 reads FVKESK. There are 12 residues in the CDR3.

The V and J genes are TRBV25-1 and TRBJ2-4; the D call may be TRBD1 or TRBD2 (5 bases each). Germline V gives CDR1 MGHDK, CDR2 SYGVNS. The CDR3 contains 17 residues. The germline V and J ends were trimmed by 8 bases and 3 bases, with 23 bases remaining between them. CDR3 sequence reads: CASLGWDPGKNKNIQYF. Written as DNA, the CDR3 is TGTGCCAGCCTAGGATGGGACCCCGGGAAAAACAAAAACATTCAGTACTTC.

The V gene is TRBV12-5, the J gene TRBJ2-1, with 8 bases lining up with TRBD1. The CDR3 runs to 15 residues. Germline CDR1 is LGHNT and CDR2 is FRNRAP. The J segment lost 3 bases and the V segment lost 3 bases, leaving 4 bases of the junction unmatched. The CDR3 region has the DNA TGTGCTAGTGGTTTACCAGGGGGCATCTACAATGAGCAGTTCTTC. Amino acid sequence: CASGLPGGIYNEQFF.

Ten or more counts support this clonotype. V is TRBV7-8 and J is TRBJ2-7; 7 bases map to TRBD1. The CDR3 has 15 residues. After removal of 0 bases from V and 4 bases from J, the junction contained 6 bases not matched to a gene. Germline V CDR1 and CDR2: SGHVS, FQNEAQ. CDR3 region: CASSLAGRGNYEQYF. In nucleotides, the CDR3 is TGTGCCAGCAGCTTAGCAGGCAGGGGGAATTACGAGCAGTACTTC.

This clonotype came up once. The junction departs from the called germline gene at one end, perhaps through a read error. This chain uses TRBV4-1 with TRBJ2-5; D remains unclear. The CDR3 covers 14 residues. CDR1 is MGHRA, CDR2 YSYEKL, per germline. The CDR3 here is CASSQEGQQETQYF. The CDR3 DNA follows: TGTGCCAGCAGCCAAGAAGGGCAACAAGAGACCCAGTACTTC.

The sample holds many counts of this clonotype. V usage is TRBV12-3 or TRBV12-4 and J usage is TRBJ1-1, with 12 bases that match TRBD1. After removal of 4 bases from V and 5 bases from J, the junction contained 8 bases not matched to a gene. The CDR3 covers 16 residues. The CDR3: CASSSGTGGVKTEAFF. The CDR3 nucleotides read TGTGCCAGCAGTTCCGGGACAGGGGGCGTTAAGACTGAAGCTTTCTTT.

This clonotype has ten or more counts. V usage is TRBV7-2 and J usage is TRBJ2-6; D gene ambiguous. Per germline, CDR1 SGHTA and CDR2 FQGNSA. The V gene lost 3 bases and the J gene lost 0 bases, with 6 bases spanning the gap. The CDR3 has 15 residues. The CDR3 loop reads CASSFPVSGANVLTF. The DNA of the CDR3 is TGTGCCAGCAGCTTTCCGGTCTCTGGGGCCAACGTCCTGACTTTC.

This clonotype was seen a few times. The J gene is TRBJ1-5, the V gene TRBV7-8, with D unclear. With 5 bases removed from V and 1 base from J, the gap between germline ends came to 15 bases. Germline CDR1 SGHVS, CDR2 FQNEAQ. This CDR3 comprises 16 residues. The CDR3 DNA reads TGTGCCAGCAGCCCCCGGGAATTGAGAAGCAATCAGCCCCAGCATTTT. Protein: CASSPRELRSNQPQHF.

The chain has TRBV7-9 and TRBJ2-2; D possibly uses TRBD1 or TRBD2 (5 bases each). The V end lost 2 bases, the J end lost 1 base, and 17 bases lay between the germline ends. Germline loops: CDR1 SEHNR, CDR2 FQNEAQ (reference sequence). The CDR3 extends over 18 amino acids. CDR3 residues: CASSLNRQGRLNTGELFF. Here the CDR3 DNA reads TGTGCCAGCAGCTTAAATCGGCAGGGACGACTGAACACCGGGGAGCTGTTTTTT.

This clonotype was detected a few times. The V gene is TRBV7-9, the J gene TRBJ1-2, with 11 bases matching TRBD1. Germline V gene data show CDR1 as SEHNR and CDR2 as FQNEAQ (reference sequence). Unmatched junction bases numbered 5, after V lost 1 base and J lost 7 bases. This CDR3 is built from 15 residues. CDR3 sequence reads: CASSLGDRGYFGYTF. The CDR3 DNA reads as TGTGCCAGCAGCTTAGGGGACAGGGGGTATTTTGGCTACACCTTC.

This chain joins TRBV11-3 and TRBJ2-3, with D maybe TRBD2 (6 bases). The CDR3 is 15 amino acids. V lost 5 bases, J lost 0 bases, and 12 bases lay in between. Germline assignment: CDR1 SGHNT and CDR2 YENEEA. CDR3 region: CASSVGDFSTDTQYF. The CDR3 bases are TGTGCCAGCAGCGTTGGGGACTTTAGCACAGATACGCAGTATTTT.

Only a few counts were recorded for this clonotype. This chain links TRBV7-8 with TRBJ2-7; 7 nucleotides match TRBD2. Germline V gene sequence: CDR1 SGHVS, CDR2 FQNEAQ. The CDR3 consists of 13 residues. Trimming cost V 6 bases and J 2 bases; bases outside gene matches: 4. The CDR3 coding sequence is TGTGCCAGCAGTCCAGGGAGGGCCTACGAGCAGTACGTC. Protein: CASSPGRAYEQYV.

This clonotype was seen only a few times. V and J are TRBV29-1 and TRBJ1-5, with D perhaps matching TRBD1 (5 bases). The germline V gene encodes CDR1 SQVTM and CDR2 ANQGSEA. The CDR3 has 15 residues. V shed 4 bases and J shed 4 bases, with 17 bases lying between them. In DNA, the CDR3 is TGCAGCGTTGTAGTTGAGGGGATGGGAAATCAGCCCCAGCATTTT. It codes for CSVVVEGMGNQPQHF. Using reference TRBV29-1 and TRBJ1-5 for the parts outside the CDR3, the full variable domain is SAVISQKPSRDICQRGTSLTIQCQVDSQVTMMFWYRQQPGQSLTLIATANQGSEATYESGFVIDKFPISRPNLTFSTLTVSNMSPEDSSIYLCSVVVEGMGNQPQHFGDGTRLSIL.

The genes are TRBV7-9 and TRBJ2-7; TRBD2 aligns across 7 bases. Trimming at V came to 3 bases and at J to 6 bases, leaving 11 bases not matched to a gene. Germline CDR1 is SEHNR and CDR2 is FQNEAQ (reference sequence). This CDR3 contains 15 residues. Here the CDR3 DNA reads TGTGCCAGCAGCTTCCCGGATACGGGGGGTCGCGAGCAGTACTTC. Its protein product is CASSFPDTGGREQYF.

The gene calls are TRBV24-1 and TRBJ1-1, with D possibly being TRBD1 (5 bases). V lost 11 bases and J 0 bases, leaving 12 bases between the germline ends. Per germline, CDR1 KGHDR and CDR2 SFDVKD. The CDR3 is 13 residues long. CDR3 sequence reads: CAKQGRMNTEAFF. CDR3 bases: TGTGCCAAGCAGGGACGGATGAACACTGAAGCTTTCTTT.

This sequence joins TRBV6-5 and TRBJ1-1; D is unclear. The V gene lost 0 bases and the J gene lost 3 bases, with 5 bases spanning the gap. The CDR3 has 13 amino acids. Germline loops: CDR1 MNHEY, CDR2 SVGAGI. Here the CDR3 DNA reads TGTGCCAGCAGTTACTCGGACTACACTGAAGCTTTCTTT. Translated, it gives CASSYSDYTEAFF.